This TCR beta chain was sequenced in a study of blood T cell repertoires in COVID-19 (dated by TCRdb to the early 2020s). About the study as a whole: Collaborator samples came from the United States, Italy and Spain and covered acute and convalescent phases of COVID-19. The material from the prospective study consisted of cDNA or gDNA derived from T cells, B-cell-depleted T cells, or PBMCs. Deeply sampled blood TCRbeta repertoires from subjects exposed to, actively infected with, or recovered from COVID-19 were included in the dataset. A freely available public database, intended as a resource for researchers studying the immune response to SARS-CoV-2, is where the repertoires were released. Samples were obtained from the ongoing ImmuneRACE study (first 160 participants) and from 1,254 subjects provided by 6 global collaborators. A de-identified subject ID, COVID-19 status, age in years and sex were almost always included in the sample metadata. Where HLA class I and class II types were available, the types were taken from metadata supplied by the sample provider, not from assay-based typing.

In the prospective study, participants were 18 to 89 years old, resided in approximately 22 geographic areas of the United States, and were enrolled through a virtual design. In the prospective study, participants were assigned to cohorts based on the clinical history participants reported in a screening survey and a study questionnaire. Recovered participants in ImmuneRACE Cohort 3 were defined as having two consecutive negative NP/OP PCR tests, clearance from a healthcare professional, or resolution of symptoms. Each participant in the prospective study had whole blood, serum and a nasopharyngeal or oropharyngeal swab collected by mobile phlebotomists. Participants in the prospective study had the option to provide additional blood draws and questionnaires over an approximately 2-month period. Prospective study blood samples were shipped either frozen or at room temperature before DNA extraction.

TCRbeta CDR3 regions were amplified from genomic DNA by means of the immunoSEQ Assay, a bias-controlled multiplex PCR. Per the source publication's procedure: The number of nucleated cells in each sample was estimated from the amplification of reference gene primers within the assay. To quantify the absolute abundance of each unique TCRbeta CDR3 rearrangement, sequence reads were collapsed and filtered. For each sample, productive Simpson clonality was calculated as the square root of Simpson's diversity index over productive rearrangements. This immuneACCESS table, as held by TCRdb, lists in-frame sequences with V and J called but not all clones. Of the missing ones, under half trace to an unresolved V gene in checked studies; the others have no known cause. The V and J calls and clone size come from that table; D and trimming were worked out from the DNA. A total of around 240,000 clones appear in this sample, 80% to 90% of them only once. Approximately 1.9% of the sample is in the top ten clones.

As to this clone: What antigen it recognizes has not been identified. Base qualities are missing; no much larger clone stands one base away.

Trimming takes 1 base off V and 5 bases off J; junction bases not matched to a gene: 4. The germline V gene yields SGHRS for CDR1 and YFSETQ for CDR2. Reading from cysteine to phenylalanine, the CDR3 counts 14 amino acids. CDR3 DNA is the only sequence kept; it has 42 bases, read in frame from the first base. Points the paper makes about the study in general: The amount of clinical and demographic metadata varied by source and participant and was provided uncurated.

The rearrangement joined TRBV5-1 to TRBJ2-7; 9 bases in between match TRBD2. The origin of this receptor is a woman aged 50 to 65 who had recovered from COVID-19. The source material was PBMCs or T cells enriched from blood (not recorded which). The DNA sequence is as follows: TGCGCCAGCAGCTTGTGGTTAGCGGGAGACGAGCAGTACTTC. The encoded protein is CASSLWLAGDEQYF.